Each of the 26 T cell receptor beta chains below was sequenced from the same sample in a study of memory CD4+ T cells and cytomegalovirus serostatus. Single viable CD3+CD4+CD8-CD45RO+ cells were sorted as the memory CD4+ T cells. Produced via immunoSEQ multiplex PCR; TCRdb's table is partial and in-frame only. The sample gives some 30,000 clones, around 74% of which show up once; less than 0.65% is in the top ten. Specimen: memory CD4+ T cells from blood. These receptors originate from an adult in good health and CMV-seronegative. Some clones in this sample may be carry-over from other donors' samples.

The chain recombines TRBV30 with TRBJ1-1; tentatively, D is TRBD1 (5 bases). Germline CDR1 GTSNPN, CDR2 SVGIG (reference sequence). The CDR3 covers 15 residues. Trimming shortened V by 0 bases and J by 6 bases, and 17 bases separated the two germline ends. The CDR3 DNA sequence: TGTGCCTGGAGTGTCGGGGCGCTGCGGGGCGCTGAAGCTTTCTTT. It encodes CAWSVGALRGAEAFF.

This clone was seen a single time. The chain has TRBV2 and TRBJ1-2; no firm D call. Trimming left V 10 bases short and J 0 bases short, with 21 bases between. This CDR3 comprises 16 residues. Germline V lookup: CDR1 SNHLY, CDR2 FYNNEI. The CDR3, as DNA: TGTGCCATTAACCACTACAGTCGCTCAGCTAACTATGGCTACACCTTC. As protein: CAINHYSRSANYGYTF.

This rearrangement joins TRBV5-6 to TRBJ1-1; weak D call: TRBD1 (6 bases). V lost 5 bases, J lost 3 bases, and 26 bases lay in between. Germline V gives CDR1 SGHDT, CDR2 YYEEEE. This CDR3 is 18 amino acids long. The DNA of the CDR3 is TGTGCCAGCAGACAACTCCGGGGGCGCCTCCACCGAGACACTGAAGCTTTCTTT. As protein: CASRQLRGRLHRDTEAFF.

The rearrangement links TRBV19 to TRBJ2-2; D might be TRBD1 (6 bases). Germline loops: CDR1 LNHDA, CDR2 SQIVND (reference sequence). The CDR3 totals 19 residues. With 6 bases removed from V and 3 bases from J, the gap between germline ends came to 26 bases. The CDR3 DNA reads TGTGCCAGTAGGACTGAAATGACAGGCGCCTCAAGTTACACCGGGGAGCTGTTTTTT. Amino acid sequence: CASRTEMTGASSYTGELFF.

The V and J genes are TRBV15 and TRBJ1-4; tentatively, D is TRBD1 (6 bases). The CDR3 covers 15 residues. Germline loops: CDR1 LNHNV, CDR2 YYDKDF (reference sequence). Trimming pared 2 bases from V and 0 bases from J, leaving 7 bases between. This chain's CDR3 is CATSRRGSTNEKLFF. CDR3 coding DNA: TGTGCCACCAGCAGAAGGGGGTCAACTAATGAAAAACTGTTTTTT. The whole variable domain, filled in from reference TRBV15 and TRBJ1-4, reads DAMVIQNPRYQVTQFGKPVTLSCSQTLNHNVMYWYQQKSSQAPKLLFHYYDKDFNNEADTPDNFQSRRPNTSFCFLDIRSPGLGDTAMYLCATSRRGSTNEKLFFGSGTQLSVL.

This clone was counted only a few times. This rearrangement joins TRBV5-6 to TRBJ1-5; D is possibly TRBD1 (6 bases). The V gene's germline CDR1 is SGHDT and CDR2 YYEEEE. This CDR3 is 15 amino acids long. V dropped 4 bases and J dropped 5 bases, with 16 bases sitting between them. The CDR3 coding sequence is TGTGCCAGCAGCCCGTACAGGGAGCGAGATCAGCCCCAGCATTTT. As protein: CASSPYRERDQPQHF. Variable domain in full (rest from reference TRBV5-6 and TRBJ1-5): DAGVTQSPTHLIKTRGQQVTLRCSPKSGHDTVSWYQQALGQGPQFIFQYYEEEERQRGNFPDRFSGHQFPNYSSELNVNALLLGDSALYLCASSPYRERDQPQHFGDGTRLSIL.

This clone occurred a few times. The J gene is TRBJ1-1, the V gene TRBV28; 8 nucleotides match TRBD1. CDR1 is MDHEN, CDR2 SYDVKM, per germline. The CDR3 extends over 12 amino acids. J lost 8 bases, V lost 1 base, and 0 bases had no gene match. CDR3 nucleotides: TGTGCCAGCAGTTTATACAGGGGGGAAGCTTTCTTT. Translation gives CASSLYRGEAFF.

This chain links TRBV7-2 with TRBJ1-1; D perhaps matches TRBD1 (6 bases). Per the germline V gene, CDR1 is SGHTA and CDR2 is FQGNSA. CDR3 length equals 13 residues. V was pared by 5 bases and J by 1 base, with 8 bases between. The CDR3 protein is CASSRDTNTEAFF. For the CDR3, the DNA is TGTGCCAGCAGCCGGGACACGAACACTGAAGCTTTCTTT.

V gene TRBV19 combines with J gene TRBJ2-1; D gene ambiguous. Trimming stripped 1 base from V and 5 bases from J, with 12 bases between. CDR1 is LNHDA and CDR2 is SQIVND in the germline V gene (reference sequence). The CDR3 is made up of 15 amino acids. The DNA of the CDR3 is TGTGCCAGTAGTATAGGGCAGAGCAGAAACAATGAGCAGTTCTTC. Its protein product is CASSIGQSRNNEQFF. Supplemented by reference TRBV19 and TRBJ2-1, the full variable domain reads DGGITQSPKYLFRKEGQNVTLSCEQNLNHDAMYWYRQDPGQGLRLIYYSQIVNDFQKGDIAEGYSVSREKKESFPLTVTSAQKNPTAFYLCASSIGQSRNNEQFFGPGTRLTVL.

The chain combines TRBV7-9 with TRBJ2-7, with 9 nucleotides matching TRBD1. Per the germline V gene, CDR1 is SEHNR and CDR2 is FQNEAQ (reference sequence). This CDR3 region has 14 residues. V trimming: 2 bases; J trimming: 5 bases; junction bases outside the gene matches: 4. The CDR3, as DNA: TGTGCCAGCAGCTTATCACAGGGGGCCCACGAGCAGTACTTC. Translated, it gives CASSLSQGAHEQYF.

This chain links TRBV6-5 with TRBJ1-2, with unresolved D. V shed 6 bases and J shed 4 bases, with 9 bases lying between them. The V gene's germline CDR1 is MNHEY and CDR2 SVGAGI. This CDR3 comprises 12 residues. CDR3 loop: CASSTSGYGYTF. In DNA form, the CDR3 reads TGTGCCAGCAGCACGTCGGGCTATGGCTACACCTTC.

V usage is TRBV5-6 and J usage is TRBJ2-2; 8 nucleotides agree with TRBD1. Germline assignment: CDR1 SGHDT and CDR2 YYEEEE. Trimming at V came to 4 bases and at J to 4 bases, leaving 12 bases not matched to a gene. This CDR3 is built from 17 residues. The CDR3 sequence is CASSPGTGTGITGELFF. The CDR3 DNA reads TGTGCCAGCAGCCCCGGGACCGGGACAGGAATCACCGGGGAGCTGTTTTTT.

As DNA, the CDR3 is TGTGCCAGCAGTGGGACAGGGTCCCTCACAGATACGCAGTATTTT. Protein sequence: CASSGTGSLTDTQYF. The J gene is TRBJ2-3, the V gene TRBV6-1, with 8 positions matching TRBD1. The CDR3 consists of 15 residues. Germline-derived CDR1 and CDR2 are MNHNS and SASEGT. V lost 4 bases, J lost 2 bases, and 5 bases stayed unmatched.

The chain carries TRBV12-5 and TRBJ1-5; D uncertain. The V gene lost 2 bases and the J gene lost 5 bases, with 4 bases spanning the gap. Germline CDR1 and CDR2: LGHNT and FRNRAP. The CDR3 sequence is 12 residues long. In DNA, the CDR3 is TGTGCTAGTGGTTTGAGTGATCAGCCCCAGCATTTT. Translated: CASGLSDQPQHF.

This sequence joins TRBV18 and TRBJ2-7, with D perhaps TRBD1 or TRBD2 (5 bases each). With 3 bases removed from V and 1 base from J, the gap between germline ends came to 16 bases. CDR3 length: 16 amino acids. Germline V gene data show CDR1 as KGHSH and CDR2 as LQKENI. This CDR3 reads CASSPGSAGKSYEQYF. The CDR3 DNA reads TGTGCCAGCTCACCGGGGAGCGCAGGGAAATCCTACGAGCAGTACTTC.

The J gene is TRBJ1-1, the V gene TRBV7-9; 10 bases line up with TRBD1. Germline CDR1 SEHNR, CDR2 FQNEAQ (reference sequence). This CDR3 is built from 15 residues. J gave up 0 bases and V 6 bases, and 4 bases lay outside the gene matches. CDR3 nucleotides: TGTGCCAGCAGTTTGGGGACAGGGGTGAACACTGAAGCTTTCTTT. Translated: CASSLGTGVNTEAFF.

The chain uses TRBV11-2 and TRBJ2-5; D not certain. This CDR3 is 14 amino acids long. Trimming shortened V by 5 bases and J by 5 bases, and 15 bases separated the two germline ends. In germline, CDR1 is SGHAT, CDR2 FQNNGV. The CDR3 region is CASSPGRTWETQYF. DNA of the CDR3: TGTGCCAGCAGCCCTGGACGTACCTGGGAGACCCAGTACTTC.

V gene TRBV6-1 combines with J gene TRBJ2-5; 12 bases are shared with TRBD1. J lost 4 bases, V lost 0 bases, and 3 bases had no gene match. Germline values: CDR1 MNHNS, CDR2 SASEGT. The CDR3 extends over 16 amino acids. The CDR3 reads CASSEAGTGGVETQYF. The DNA of the CDR3 is TGTGCCAGCAGTGAAGCCGGGACAGGGGGCGTAGAGACCCAGTACTTC.

V is TRBV5-6 and J is TRBJ2-7; TRBD2 aligns across 10 bases. The junction had 7 bases not matched to a gene; V was cut back by 5 bases and J by 2 bases. Germline assignment: CDR1 SGHDT and CDR2 YYEEEE. This CDR3 is 15 amino acids long. CDR3 sequence: CASRYTSGIPYEQYF. The CDR3 bases are TGTGCCAGCAGGTATACTAGCGGGATCCCCTACGAGCAGTACTTC.

The chain is built from TRBV18 and TRBJ2-3; 10 bases are a match to TRBD1. The CDR3 consists of 16 residues. The junction had 5 bases not matched to a gene; V was cut back by 3 bases and J by 2 bases. Per the germline V gene, CDR1 is KGHSH and CDR2 is LQKENI. For the CDR3, the DNA is TGTGCCAGCTCACCCCGGACAGGGGGACCCACAGATACGCAGTATTTT. Translation gives CASSPRTGGPTDTQYF.

The sample holds a few counts of this clone. The chain carries TRBV11-2 and TRBJ2-7; D ambiguous. The CDR3 runs to 11 residues. The germline V and J ends were trimmed by 6 bases and 7 bases, with 10 bases remaining between them. Germline assignment: CDR1 SGHAT and CDR2 FQNNGV. CDR3: CASSSSPEQYF. The CDR3 DNA sequence: TGTGCCAGCAGTTCCAGCCCTGAGCAGTACTTC.

This clone appeared a few times. The chain recombines TRBV4-2 with TRBJ2-2; D call uncertain. CDR1 and CDR2 (germline): LGHNA, YNFKEQ. V lost 3 bases to trimming and J lost 7 bases, with 12 bases between them. CDR3 length: 14 amino acids. This CDR3 is CASSQPGWDGELFF. The DNA of the CDR3 is TGTGCCAGCAGCCAGCCTGGGTGGGACGGGGAGCTGTTTTTT.

The chain employs TRBV27 and TRBJ2-4; TRBD1 agrees at 7 bases. Germline V gene data show CDR1 as MNHEY and CDR2 as SMNVEV (reference sequence). The CDR3 covers 14 residues. J gave up 8 bases and V 4 bases, and 8 bases lay outside the gene matches. The CDR3 protein is CASSSQGGEDIQYF. For the CDR3, the DNA is TGTGCCAGCAGTTCTCAAGGGGGCGAGGACATTCAGTACTTC.

The gene calls are TRBV14 and TRBJ1-2; D might be TRBD1 (5 bases). From germline, CDR1 is SGHDN and CDR2 FVKESK. CDR3 size: 12 residues. The V gene lost 4 bases and the J gene lost 5 bases, with 8 bases spanning the gap. The CDR3 sequence is CASSRRQYGYTF. The CDR3 nucleotides read TGTGCCAGCAGCCGACGACAGTATGGCTACACCTTC.

V is TRBV2 and J is TRBJ2-2; D unresolved. The CDR3 contains 13 residues. Germline CDR1 reads SNHLY; CDR2 reads FYNNEI. With 4 bases removed from V and 5 bases from J, the gap between germline ends came to 8 bases. CDR3 DNA: TGTGCCAGCAGTGTCGGAGTAACCGGGGAGCTGTTTTTT. It encodes CASSVGVTGELFF.

This chain uses TRBV29-1 with TRBJ1-1; 9 nucleotides align to TRBD1. Per germline, CDR1 SQVTM and CDR2 ANQGSEA. J was trimmed by 3 bases and V by 6 bases; bases with no gene match: 5. The CDR3 extends over 13 amino acids. Written as DNA, the CDR3 is TGCAGCGTGAGGGGACAGGGAGACACTGAAGCTTTCTTT. Protein sequence: CSVRGQGDTEAFF.